A single sample gave rise to the 12 T cell receptor beta chains below, sequenced in a study of CD8 T cells in Susac syndrome. Random hexamers served to reverse transcribe roughly 0.45 to 1 ug RNA. TCRdb redid the calling of the immunoSEQ multiplex PCR reads with MiXCR, one entry per CDR3 protein. The sample lists tens of thousands of distinct CDR3 sequences; 80% to 95% were seen once. Material for sequencing was CD8+ T cells from PBMCs. These receptors were taken from a human donor in good health.

The chain has TRBV13 and TRBJ2-7; D possibly corresponds to TRBD1 (6 bases). The CDR3 loop spans 14 amino acids. Trimming cost V 3 bases and J 2 bases, with 11 bases left between them. Germline V gene sequence: CDR1 PRHDT, CDR2 FYEKMQ (reference sequence). CDR3 DNA sequence: TGTGCCAGCAGCTTGGGACACTTAGCCTACGAGCAGTACTTC. Its translation: CASSLGHLAYEQYF.

This clonotype was observed a handful of times. The chain carries TRBV2 and TRBJ2-7; 8 nucleotides line up with TRBD2. CDR3 length: 15 residues. The junction had 8 bases not matched to a gene; V was cut back by 5 bases and J by 2 bases. Germline V gene data show CDR1 as SNHLY and CDR2 as FYNNEI. CDR3 residues: CASSPGGAGAYEQYF. CDR3 in DNA: TGTGCCAGCAGTCCGGGGGGAGCGGGGGCCTACGAGCAGTACTTC.

This clonotype appeared once. V and J are TRBV19 and TRBJ2-7, with D hard to call. CDR1 LNHDA and CDR2 SQIVND come from the germline V gene (reference sequence). This CDR3 contains 11 residues. The V gene lost 10 bases and the J gene lost 3 bases, with 10 bases spanning the gap. The CDR3 region has the DNA TGTGCCACCACCACGGGCTACGAGCAGTACTTC. Translation gives CATTTGYEQYF.

The V and J genes are TRBV9 and TRBJ2-7; D is possibly TRBD2 (6 bases). CDR1 and CDR2 (germline): SGDLS, YYNGEE. This CDR3 is 14 amino acids long. Trimming took off 3 bases at V and 5 bases at J, with 15 bases between the two ends. CDR3 bases: TGTGCCAGCAGCGGAAGACTAGGCCTACACGAGCAGTACTTC. Encoded protein: CASSGRLGLHEQYF.

The chain links TRBV7-9 to TRBJ1-1; the D is unclear. Per germline, CDR1 SEHNR and CDR2 FQNEAQ (reference sequence). Trimming took off 1 base at V and 3 bases at J, with 3 bases between the two ends. The CDR3 has 12 amino acids. Here the CDR3 reads CASSLEYTEAFF. CDR3 bases: TGTGCCAGCAGCTTAGAGTACACTGAAGCTTTCTTT. Full variable domain (outside the CDR3, taken from reference TRBV7-9 and TRBJ1-1): DTGVSQNPRHKITKRGQNVTFRCDPISEHNRLYWYRQTLGQGPEFLTYFQNEAQLEKSRLLSDRFSAERPKGSFSTLEIQRTEQGDSAMYLCASSLEYTEAFFGQGTRLTVV.

This chain links TRBV28 with TRBJ2-6; TRBD1 matches 9 bases. Trimming at V came to 5 bases and at J to 0 bases, leaving 8 bases not matched to a gene. The germline gives CDR1 MDHEN, CDR2 SYDVKM. CDR3 length: 18 amino acids. CDR3 in DNA: TGTGCCAGCAGTCCGGCCGGGACAGGGTTCTCTGGGGCCAACGTCCTGACTTTC. Translated, it gives CASSPAGTGFSGANVLTF.

The chain employs TRBV7-9 and TRBJ2-3; the D gene is possibly TRBD2 (5 bases). Germline CDR1 reads SEHNR; CDR2 reads FQNEAQ (reference sequence). The ends were cut back, 1 base at V and 2 bases at J, with 10 bases in the middle. The CDR3 loop spans 15 amino acids. Here the CDR3 DNA reads TGTGCCAGCAGCTTAGAACAGCGGCCCACAGATACGCAGTATTTT. It yields the protein CASSLEQRPTDTQYF.

CDR3 region: CASSFGGQDGYTF. DNA of the CDR3: TGTGCCAGCAGTTTCGGGGGTCAGGATGGCTACACCTTC. The chain employs TRBV12-3 or TRBV12-4 and TRBJ1-2; possible D gene TRBD1, 5 bases. V lost 3 bases and J 6 bases, leaving 11 bases between the germline ends. This CDR3 contains 13 residues.

CDR3 in amino acids: CASRGLRGDTDTQYF. CDR3 bases: TGTGCCAGCCGGGGACTCAGGGGGGACACGGATACGCAGTATTTT. The rearrangement uses TRBV4-2 and TRBJ2-3, with a possible D match to TRBD1 (7 bases). This CDR3 is 15 amino acids long. V was pared by 8 bases and J by 6 bases, with 21 bases between. Per germline, CDR1 LGHNA and CDR2 YNFKEQ.

V and J are TRBV9 and TRBJ2-5; D is possibly TRBD1 (6 bases). CDR3 size: 15 residues. The V end was cut by 2 bases, the J end by 5 bases, with 16 bases between. Germline CDR1 and CDR2: SGDLS and YYNGEE. Here the CDR3 DNA reads TGTGCCAGCAGCGTGTTCACAGGGACGGGGGAGACCCAGTACTTC. Translating gives CASSVFTGTGETQYF.

The chain carries TRBV3-1 and TRBJ2-3, with 10 bases aligning to TRBD2. V was pared by 4 bases and J by 1 base, with 5 bases of the junction left unmatched. The germline V gene encodes CDR1 LGHDT and CDR2 YNNKEL (reference sequence). The CDR3 sequence is 16 residues long. CDR3 loop: CASSLAGGEGTDTQYF. In DNA form, the CDR3 reads TGTGCCAGCAGCCTAGCGGGGGGAGAAGGCACAGATACGCAGTATTTT.

This chain links TRBV24-1 with TRBJ2-3, with D maybe TRBD2 (6 bases). The V end was cut by 4 bases, the J end by 6 bases, with 16 bases between. The CDR3 is made up of 15 amino acids. Germline V gene data show CDR1 as KGHDR and CDR2 as SFDVKD. The CDR3 region has the DNA TGTGCCACCAGTGAAGCTAGCGCTCGTAGGGATACGCAGTATTTT. The encoded protein is CATSEASARRDTQYF.